This T cell receptor beta chain was found in a study of T cell responses to AZD1222 COVID-19 vaccine. Study-wide results and caveats: All repertoire sampling was performed exclusively after the peak T cell response.

Notes on this clone: Its target is not known.

Trimming pared 2 bases from V and 7 bases from J, leaving 5 bases between. Germline V gives CDR1 MDHEN, CDR2 SYDVKM. The CDR3 length is 11 residues. Assay used: immunoSEQ multiplex PCR; TCRdb lists only in-frame clones, some missing. The repertoire consists of just under 35,000 clones, with less than 90% occurring once and the leading ten covering around 6.5%. The V call is TRBV28, the J call TRBJ1-1; D ambiguous. Sequences were derived from peripheral blood, sampled on day 0 of AZD1222 vaccination. This receptor was taken from an adult in good health. The CDR3 protein is CASSLHLEAFF. The CDR3, as DNA: TGTGCCAGCAGTTTACACCTTGAAGCTTTCTTT.